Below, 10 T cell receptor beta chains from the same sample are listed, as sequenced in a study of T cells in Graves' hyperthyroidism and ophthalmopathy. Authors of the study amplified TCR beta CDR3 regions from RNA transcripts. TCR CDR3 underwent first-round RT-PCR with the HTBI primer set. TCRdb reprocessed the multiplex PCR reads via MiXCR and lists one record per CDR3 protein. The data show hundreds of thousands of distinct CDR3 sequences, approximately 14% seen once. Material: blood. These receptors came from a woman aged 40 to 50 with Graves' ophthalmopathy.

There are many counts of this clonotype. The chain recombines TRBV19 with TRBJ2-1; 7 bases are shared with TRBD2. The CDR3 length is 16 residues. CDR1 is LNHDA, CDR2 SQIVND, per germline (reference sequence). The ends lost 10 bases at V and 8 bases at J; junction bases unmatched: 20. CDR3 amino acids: CATTREEGRAPYEQFF. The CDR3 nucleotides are TGTGCCACCACCCGGGAGGAGGGGAGGGCCCCCTATGAGCAGTTCTTC.

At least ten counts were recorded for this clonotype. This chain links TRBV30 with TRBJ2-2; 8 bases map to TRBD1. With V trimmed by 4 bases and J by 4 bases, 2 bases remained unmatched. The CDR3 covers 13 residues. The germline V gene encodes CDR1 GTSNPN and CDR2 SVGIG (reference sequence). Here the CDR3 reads CAWNGQGTGELFF. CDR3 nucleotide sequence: TGTGCCTGGAACGGACAGGGCACCGGGGAGCTGTTTTTT.

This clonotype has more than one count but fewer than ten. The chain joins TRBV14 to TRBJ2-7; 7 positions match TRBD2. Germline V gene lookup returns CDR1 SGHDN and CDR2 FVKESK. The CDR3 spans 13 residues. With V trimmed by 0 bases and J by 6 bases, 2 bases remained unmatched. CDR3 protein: CASSQDPSGEQYF. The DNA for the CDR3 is TGTGCCAGCAGCCAAGATCCTAGCGGCGAGCAGTACTTC.

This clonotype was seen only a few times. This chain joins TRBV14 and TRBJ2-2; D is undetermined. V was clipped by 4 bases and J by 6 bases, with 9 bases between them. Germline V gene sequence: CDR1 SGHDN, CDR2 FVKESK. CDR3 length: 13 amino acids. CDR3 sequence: CASSPSVAGELFF. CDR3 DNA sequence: TGTGCCAGCAGCCCCTCGGTAGCCGGGGAGCTGTTTTTT. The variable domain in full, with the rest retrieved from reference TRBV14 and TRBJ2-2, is EAGVTQFPSHSVIEKGQTVTLRCDPISGHDNLYWYRRVMGKEIKFLLHFVKESKQDESGMPNNRFLAERTGGTYSTLKVQPAELEDSGVYFCASSPSVAGELFFGEGSRLTVL.

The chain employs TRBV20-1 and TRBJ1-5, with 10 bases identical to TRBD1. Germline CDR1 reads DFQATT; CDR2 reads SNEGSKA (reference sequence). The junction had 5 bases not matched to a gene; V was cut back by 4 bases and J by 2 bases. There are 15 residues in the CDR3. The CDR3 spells CSAMTGTGGNQPQHF. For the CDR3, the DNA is TGCAGTGCTATGACCGGGACAGGGGGCAATCAGCCCCAGCATTTT.

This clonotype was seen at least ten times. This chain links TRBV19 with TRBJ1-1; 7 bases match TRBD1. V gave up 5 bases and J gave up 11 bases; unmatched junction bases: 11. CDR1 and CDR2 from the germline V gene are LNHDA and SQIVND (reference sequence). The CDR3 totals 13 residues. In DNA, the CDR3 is TGTGCCAGTAGTCTGACAGGGAAACGTGAGGCTTTCTTT. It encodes CASSLTGKREAFF.

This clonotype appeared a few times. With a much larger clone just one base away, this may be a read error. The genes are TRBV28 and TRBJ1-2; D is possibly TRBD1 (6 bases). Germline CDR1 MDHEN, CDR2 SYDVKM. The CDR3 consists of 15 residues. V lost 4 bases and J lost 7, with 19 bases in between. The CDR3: CASSSRGPAPFGYTF. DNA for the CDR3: TGTGCCAGCAGTTCCCGGGGGCCTGCCCCCTTTGGCTACACCTTC.

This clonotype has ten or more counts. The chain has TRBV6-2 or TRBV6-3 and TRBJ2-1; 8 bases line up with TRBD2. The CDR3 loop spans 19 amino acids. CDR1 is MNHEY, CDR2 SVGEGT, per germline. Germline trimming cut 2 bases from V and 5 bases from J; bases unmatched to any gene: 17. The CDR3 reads CASSYPRPISGAGNNEQFF. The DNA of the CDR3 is TGTGCCAGCAGTTACCCCCGACCCATTAGCGGGGCGGGTAACAATGAGCAGTTCTTC.

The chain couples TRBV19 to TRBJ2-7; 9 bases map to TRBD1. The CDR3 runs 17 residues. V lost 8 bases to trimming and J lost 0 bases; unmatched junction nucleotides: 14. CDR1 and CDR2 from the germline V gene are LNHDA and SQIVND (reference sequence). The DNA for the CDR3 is TGTGCCAGTTTAACCGGGACAGGGAACTTTAGCTCCTACGAGCAGTACTTC. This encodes CASLTGTGNFSSYEQYF.

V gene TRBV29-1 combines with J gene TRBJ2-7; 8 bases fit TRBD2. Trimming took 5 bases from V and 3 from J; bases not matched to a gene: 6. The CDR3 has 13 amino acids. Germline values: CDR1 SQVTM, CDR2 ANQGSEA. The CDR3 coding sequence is TGCAGCGTTACCCAGGGACTAGACTACGAGCAGTACTTC. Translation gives CSVTQGLDYEQYF.